A selection of T cell receptor beta chains follows, all from one sample in a study of shared clonotypes between healthy human individuals. Generated by immunoSEQ multiplex PCR, the TCRdb table keeps only in-frame clones and is missing some. Of around 640,000 clones in the sample, about 95% were seen once. Material for sequencing was naive CD8+ T cells sorted from blood. These receptors were taken from a woman aged 25 to 39 in good health. CDR3s include the opening cysteine and the closing phenylalanine or tryptophan. D genes are given only for firm matches. Rows may omit the clone size; those that give it use once, few, many or a size class.

D,V,J,size,CDR3,DNA
TRBD2,TRBV6-5,TRBJ2-4,-,CASRGLAAKNIQYF,TGTGCCAGCAGGGGACTAGCAGCCAAAAACATTCAGTACTTC
-,TRBV18,TRBJ2-5,once,CASSATGLPGETQYF,TGTGCCAGCTCAGCAACAGGACTACCTGGGGAGACCCAGTACTTC
-,TRBV6-5,TRBJ2-7,-,CASSYGSDYEQYF,TGTGCCAGCAGTTACGGGAGCGACTACGAGCAGTACTTC
-,TRBV2,TRBJ1-5,-,CASTDRLSNQPQHF,TGTGCCAGCACGGACCGATTAAGCAATCAGCCCCAGCATTTT
TRBD1,TRBV9,TRBJ2-7,-,CASSLGQGSYEQYF,TGTGCCAGCAGCCTCGGACAGGGTTCCTACGAGCAGTACTTC
-,TRBV25-1,TRBJ1-5,-,CASALTGAGQPQHF,TGTGCCAGTGCCCTGACGGGGGCAGGTCAGCCCCAGCATTTT
TRBD2,TRBV5-1,TRBJ2-7,-,CASSGEGGDPYEQYF,TGCGCCAGCAGCGGGGAGGGTGGGGATCCCTACGAGCAGTACTTC
-,TRBV2,TRBJ1-5,-,CASSDGNQPQHF,TGTGCCAGCAGTGACGGGAATCAGCCCCAGCATTTT
-,TRBV9,TRBJ2-5,-,CASSVDLYQETQYF,TGTGCCAGCAGCGTAGATCTGTACCAAGAGACCCAGTACTTC
-,TRBV6-1,TRBJ2-7,-,CASSGGVSYEQYF,TGTGCCAGCAGTGGTGGGGTCTCCTACGAGCAGTACTTC
-,TRBV9,TRBJ2-7,-,CASSVASSYEQYF,TGTGCCAGCAGCGTCGCAAGCTCCTACGAGCAGTACTTC
-,TRBV13,TRBJ2-5,once,CASSLNFEYQETQYF,TGTGCCAGCAGTCTAAACTTTGAGTACCAAGAGACCCAGTACTTC
TRBD2,TRBV6-1,TRBJ2-7,-,CASRFSGNDEQYF,TGTGCCAGCCGATTTAGCGGGAACGACGAGCAGTACTTC
-,TRBV28,TRBJ1-1,-,CASSLYIRDPRAEAFF,TGTGCCAGCAGTTTATACATCCGGGACCCAAGAGCTGAAGCTTTCTTT
-,TRBV5-1,TRBJ2-3,-,CASSSEDSSIDTQYF,TGCGCCAGCTCCTCTGAGGACTCCTCTATAGATACGCAGTATTTT
-,TRBV6-1,TRBJ2-3,-,CASRKLVTVTDTQYF,TGTGCCAGCAGAAAACTAGTTACGGTCACAGATACGCAGTATTTT
-,TRBV5-6,TRBJ2-2,-,CASSWGPTGELFF,TGTGCCAGCAGCTGGGGGCCCACCGGGGAGCTGTTTTTT
TRBD2,TRBV28,TRBJ2-3,-,CASSELAGETTDTQYF,TGTGCCAGCAGCGAATTAGCGGGAGAGACTACAGATACGCAGTATTTT
-,TRBV5-6,TRBJ2-6,-,CASSLTTPSGANVLTF,TGTGCCAGCAGCTTAACCACCCCCTCTGGGGCCAACGTCCTGACTTTC
TRBD2,TRBV7-2,TRBJ2-7,-,CASSLGLAGSYEQYF,TGTGCCAGCAGCTTGGGACTAGCGGGATCCTACGAGCAGTACTTC
-,TRBV11-2,TRBJ2-7,-,CASSSRRSSYEQYF,TGTGCCAGCAGCTCCCGTCGGAGCTCCTACGAGCAGTACTTC
TRBD2,TRBV4-1,TRBJ2-1,-,CASSELAGVSGEQFF,TGCGCCAGCAGCGAACTAGCGGGAGTGTCGGGTGAGCAGTTCTTC
-,TRBV10-2,TRBJ2-2,-,CASSATGELFF,TGCGCCAGCAGTGCGACCGGGGAGCTGTTTTTT
-,TRBV19,TRBJ2-3,-,CASSIERERLDTQYF,TGTGCCAGTAGTATAGAGAGGGAGCGTCTTGATACGCAGTATTTT
TRBD2,TRBV7-2,TRBJ2-1,-,CASSLGGLAALSSYNEQFF,TGTGCCAGCAGCCTCGGGGGACTAGCGGCTTTGAGCTCCTACAATGAGCAGTTCTTC
-,TRBV4-2,TRBJ1-1,few,CASSPSNTEAFF,TGTGCCAGCAGCCCGTCTAACACTGAAGCTTTCTTT
-,TRBV4-1,TRBJ1-2,-,CASSQLMRDGYTF,TGCGCCAGCAGCCAATTAATGAGGGATGGCTACACCTTC
-,TRBV29-1,TRBJ2-7,-,CSVEVGQIYEQYF,TGCAGCGTTGAAGTAGGCCAGATCTACGAGCAGTACTTC
TRBD2,TRBV4-1,TRBJ2-7,-,CASSPSSGTSGSTGYEQYF,TGCGCCAGCAGCCCGTCCTCCGGGACTAGCGGGAGTACCGGCTACGAGCAGTACTTC
TRBD2,TRBV29-1,TRBJ2-3,-,CSVSLAGGPGNTQYF,TGCAGCGTTTCCCTAGCGGGAGGGCCTGGAAATACGCAGTATTTT
TRBD1,TRBV7-2,TRBJ2-7,-,CASSLPGQGFYEQYF,TGTGCCAGCAGCTTGCCGGGACAGGGGTTTTACGAGCAGTACTTC
-,TRBV28,TRBJ1-1,-,CASRPRTNTEAFF,TGTGCCAGCAGACCCCGGACGAACACTGAAGCTTTCTTT
TRBD2,TRBV10-3,TRBJ2-1,-,CAISEWGTSGSGNEQFF,TGTGCCATCAGTGAGTGGGGGACTAGCGGGAGTGGTAATGAGCAGTTCTTC
TRBD2,TRBV6-5,TRBJ2-5,-,CASRALAGIAETQYF,TGTGCCAGCAGAGCACTAGCGGGGATAGCGGAGACCCAGTACTTC